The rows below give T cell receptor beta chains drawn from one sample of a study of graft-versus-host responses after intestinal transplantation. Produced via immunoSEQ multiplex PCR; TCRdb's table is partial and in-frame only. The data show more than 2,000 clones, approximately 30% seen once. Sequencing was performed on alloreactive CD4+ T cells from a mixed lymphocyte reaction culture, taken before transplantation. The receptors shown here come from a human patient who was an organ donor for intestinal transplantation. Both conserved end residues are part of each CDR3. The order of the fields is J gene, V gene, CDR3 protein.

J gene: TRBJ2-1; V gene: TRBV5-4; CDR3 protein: CASSSTGQGDYNEQFF
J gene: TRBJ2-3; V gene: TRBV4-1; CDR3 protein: CASQSTDTQYF
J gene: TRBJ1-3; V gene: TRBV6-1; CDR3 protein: CASSETSRALRSRNTIYF
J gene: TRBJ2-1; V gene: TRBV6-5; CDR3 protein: CASSYSVWDSHEQFF
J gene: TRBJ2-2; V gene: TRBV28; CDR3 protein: CASIRVLGAGVAGELFF
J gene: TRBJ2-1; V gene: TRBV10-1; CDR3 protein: CASSEELAPYNEQFF
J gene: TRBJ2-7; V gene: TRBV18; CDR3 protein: CASSPTGVYEQYF
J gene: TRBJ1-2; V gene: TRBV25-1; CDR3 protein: CASSLNYGYTF
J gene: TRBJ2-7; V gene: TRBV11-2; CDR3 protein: CASSPALGGYEQYF
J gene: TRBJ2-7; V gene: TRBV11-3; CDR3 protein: CASNRQGSDDEQYF
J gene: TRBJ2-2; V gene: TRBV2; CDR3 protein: CASTQEGLANTGELFF
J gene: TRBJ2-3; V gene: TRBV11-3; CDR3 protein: CASSYRDTDTQYF
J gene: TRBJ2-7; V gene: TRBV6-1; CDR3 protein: CASSRDSTKFGQYF
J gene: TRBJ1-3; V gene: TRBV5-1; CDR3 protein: CASSLSDSRNTIYF